Listed below are T cell receptor beta chains from one sample, sequenced in a study of T cells in Graves' hyperthyroidism and ophthalmopathy. TCRdb re-analysed the multiplex PCR reads in MiXCR, keeping a single row per CDR3 protein. The sample includes about 410,000 distinct CDR3 sequences, roughly 15% of them seen just once. Input material: blood. All receptors derive from a woman aged 30 to 39 with Graves' ophthalmopathy. The CDR3 runs from the conserved cysteine through the conserved F or W. D genes are given only for firm matches. Rows may omit the clone size; those that give it use once, few, many or a size class.

V,J,size,D,DNA,CDR3
TRBV28,TRBJ1-2,NA,TRBD1,TGTGCCAGCATACCCAGACAGGACAGGGTTTTCGGCTACACCTTC,CASIPRQDRVFGYTF
TRBV29-1,TRBJ2-7,few,NA,TGCAGCGTTGTGGCAGTCTCCTACGAGCAGTACTTC,CSVVAVSYEQYF
TRBV20-1,TRBJ1-1,NA,TRBD1,TGCAGTGCTAGTTCCGGGACAGGGGGCGCACGGACTGAAGCTTTCTTT,CSASSGTGGARTEAFF
TRBV19,TRBJ2-7,few,TRBD1,TGTGCCAGTAGTTCGGGACAGGGGGCTGCGCACGAGCAGTACTTC,CASSSGQGAAHEQYF
TRBV6-1,TRBJ2-3,NA,NA,TGTGCCAGCAGTGTGGTAGAAAAGGCTACGCAGTATTTT,CASSVVEKATQYF
TRBV2,TRBJ1-2,many,NA,TGTGCCAGCAGTGAATATTTCTATGGCTACACCTTC,CASSEYFYGYTF
TRBV7-9,TRBJ2-7,few,TRBD2,TGTGCCAGCAGCCCTCCCGGGGGCGGGGGGGCAGGCGAGCAGTACTTC,CASSPPGGGGAGEQYF
TRBV6-1,TRBJ1-6,few,NA,TGTGCCAGCAGCGGCGACGGAGATTCACCCCTCCACTTT,CASSGDGDSPLHF
TRBV6-1,TRBJ2-7,many,NA,TGTGCCAGCTCGGCAGGGCCATACTACGAGCAGTACTTC,CASSAGPYYEQYF
TRBV20-1,TRBJ2-5,many,NA,TGCAGTGCTAGAGACGCTAGACAGGTGCAGTACTTC,CSARDARQVQYF
TRBV27,TRBJ1-2,few,NA,TGTGCCAGCAGTTTCAGCCCCTCCTGGAGGACTAACTATGGCTACACCTTC,CASSFSPSWRTNYGYTF
TRBV29-1,TRBJ1-2,NA,NA,TGCAGCGTTGAAGGCTGGCAGGGAAGGGGTAATGGCTACACCTTC,CSVEGWQGRGNGYTF
TRBV28,TRBJ2-3,many,NA,TGTGCCAGCAGTCCGATAGGCCCTATAGTTAGGACAGATACGCAGTATTTT,CASSPIGPIVRTDTQYF
TRBV25-1,TRBJ1-4,once,NA,TGTGCCAGTGGGGCCCGTTATGAAAAACTGTTTTTT,CASGARYEKLFF
TRBV12-3/TRBV12-4,TRBJ1-5,many,NA,TGTGCCAGCAGTAGAGGGGCAAGCAATCAGCCCCAGCATTTT,CASSRGASNQPQHF
TRBV25-1,TRBJ1-5,many,NA,TGTGCCAGCAGTGAAGGCGGACAGCCCCAGCATTTT,CASSEGGQPQHF
TRBV11-2,TRBJ2-1,many,NA,TGTGCCAGCAGCTTAGATTCCTTCCCCACCCAGCAGTTCTTC,CASSLDSFPTQQFF
TRBV24-1,TRBJ2-1,many,TRBD2,TGTGCCACCAGCAGCGAAGCGGGGGCTGGGAATGAGCAGTTCTTC,CATSSEAGAGNEQFF
TRBV6-2/TRBV6-3,TRBJ1-1,many,TRBD1,TGTGCCAGCAGAGGGACAGGGGAGGGCACTGAAGCTTTCTTT,CASRGTGEGTEAFF
TRBV20-1,TRBJ2-1,many,TRBD2,TGCAGTGCTAGAGATTTTGGTACTAGCGGGGCGTACAATGAGCAGTTCTTC,CSARDFGTSGAYNEQFF
TRBV12-3/TRBV12-4,TRBJ2-2,many,TRBD1,TGTGCCAGCAGAACAACCGGGACAGGTATAACCGGGGAGCTGTTTTTT,CASRTTGTGITGELFF
TRBV10-1,TRBJ2-3,NA,NA,TGCGCCAGCAGTCCTGGGGGCCCTTCAGATACGCAGTATTTT,CASSPGGPSDTQYF
TRBV3-1,TRBJ1-6,many,NA,TGTGCCAGCAGCCCCCGTCTGGGCTCCTATAATTCACCCCTCCACTTT,CASSPRLGSYNSPLHF